This T cell receptor beta chain was profiled in a study of precursors of human CD4 cytotoxic T cells (dated 2018 in TCRdb). Regarding the study in general: CD4+ memory subsets from more than 13 donors in total were covered by the bulk TCR-seq analysis. Sequences for both the TCRalpha and TCRbeta chains came out of the TCR-seq analysis of 12 to 15 donors (table S7).

What the research found in general, with its limitations: Some bulk TCR-seq comparisons included only 13 of the 14 donors, suggesting not every subset was available for every donor. The limitation that the direction of differentiation between precursor and effector cells cannot be definitively established by a human observational design was noted by the authors. Expanded effector clonotypes accounted for a larger share of IL-7Rhigh TEMRA clonotypes than of TEM or TCM clonotypes. Compared with TCM and TEM subsets, the IL-7Rhigh and IL-7R- TEMRA subsets had more restricted TCR repertoires, with lower diversity and more expanded clonotypes.

V loses 5 bases of germline sequence and J loses 2 bases, and the interval between the two ends is 18 bases. Inclusive of the bounding cysteine and phenylalanine, the CDR3 is 17 residues long. Here the CDR3 DNA is all that survives: 51 bases in frame from base 1. To test whether a precursor-effector relationship exists among CD4 cytotoxic T cells, bulk UMI-based TCR sequencing was run on four sorted CD4+ memory subsets: TCM, TEM, IL-7Rhigh TEMRA, and IL-7R- TEMRA. Cells were obtained from peripheral blood mononuclear cells that had been isolated from human blood. The data were produced on an Illumina MiSeq. Per the original workflow: Repertoire diversity was measured with the Shannon-Wiener index computed in VDJtools. Expanded TCRbeta clonotypes were defined as those with a clonotype frequency of at least 3. The raw public data were reprocessed by TCRdb itself: fastp quality trimming at Q25, MiXCR clonotype calling, in-frame beta chains only. Rows matching on CDR3 protein sequence are summarized as one entry with the most common DNA and genes. The V and J calls here are based on TCRdb, not the publication. The sample table lists several hundred distinct CDR3 sequences, around 20% of them with a count of one. The ten largest clonotypes hold around 16% of the sample.

By sample share, this clonotype is large (0.1 to 1%). Its cognate antigen has yet to be identified. Per-base quality was not reported, and no clone a single base away is much larger than it. The sample comprised memory CD4+ T cells from blood (PBMCs). This sequence uses TRBV12-3 or TRBV12-4 and TRBJ2-2; no D segment can be confidently identified. This clonotype was sampled from a human donor in good health. CDR3 loop: CASSPQRLLTNTGELFF. The DNA reads as follows: TGTGCCAGCAGTCCCCAGAGGTTGCTTACCAACACCGGGGAGCTGTTTTTT.